What follows are 20 T cell receptor beta chains derived from one specimen sequenced in a study of T cell repertoires in cytomegalovirus infection. Antigen specificity for these receptors is unknown. TCRdb re-analysed the reads in MiXCR, keeping a single row per CDR3 protein. The data show over 45,000 distinct CDR3 sequences, with about 18% seen just once and more than 25% held by the top ten. The sequencing used CD8+ T cells from cultured PBMCs, collected from culture after CMV antigen stimulation. The receptors derive from a human donor in good health (CMV status not recorded). Some clones in this sample may be carry-over from other donors' samples.

This rearrangement joins TRBV4-1 to TRBJ2-5; 12 nucleotides agree with TRBD2. V gave up 6 bases and J gave up 2 bases; unmatched junction bases: 4. CDR3 length: 15 amino acids. The germline V gene encodes CDR1 MGHRA and CDR2 YSYEKL. Written as DNA, the CDR3 is TGCGCCAGCAGAAGGACTAGCGGGGAACAAGAGACCCAGTACTTC. Translating it yields CASRRTSGEQETQYF.

The V and J genes are TRBV7-3 and TRBJ2-5; 12 bases are shared with TRBD2. Germline V gene data show CDR1 as SGHTA and CDR2 as FQGTGA. Unmatched junction bases numbered 4, after V lost 1 base and J lost 4 bases. The CDR3 runs 16 residues. CDR3: CASSLKGGLAGETQYF. In DNA form, the CDR3 reads TGTGCCAGCAGCTTAAAGGGGGGACTAGCGGGAGAGACCCAGTACTTC.

This chain connects TRBV7-3 to TRBJ2-1; the match to TRBD1 covers 8 bases. The junction had 8 bases not matched to a gene; V was cut back by 5 bases and J by 2 bases. Germline loops: CDR1 SGHTA, CDR2 FQGTGA. CDR3 length: 16 amino acids. In nucleotides, the CDR3 is TGTGCCAGCAGCCCCCCGGGACAGGACACCTACAATGAGCAGTTCTTC. Encoded protein: CASSPPGQDTYNEQFF.

V gene TRBV6-2 or TRBV6-3 combines with J gene TRBJ2-1; D possibly uses TRBD1 or TRBD2 (5 bases each). CDR3 length: 12 residues. V was cut by 4 bases and J by 9 bases, with 10 bases left in between. Germline CDR1 MNHEY, CDR2 SVGEGT. Here the CDR3 DNA reads TGTGCCAGCAGTTTTAAGAGGGGTGAGCAGTTCTTC. Translating gives CASSFKRGEQFF.

This clonotype showed up just a few times. This rearrangement joins TRBV12-3 or TRBV12-4 to TRBJ1-1; unclear D gene. V was trimmed by 1 base and J by 6 bases, leaving 6 bases between them. The CDR3 runs to 12 residues. The DNA for the CDR3 is TGTGCCAGCAGTTTAGATGGGGCTGAAGCTTTCTTT. Encoded protein: CASSLDGAEAFF.

This clonotype was observed a handful of times. This chain joins TRBV7-9 and TRBJ1-1; TRBD1 matches at 7 bases. Trimming took 5 bases from V and 1 from J; bases not matched to a gene: 1. Per the germline V gene, CDR1 is SEHNR and CDR2 is FQNEAQ (reference sequence). This CDR3 contains 13 residues. This chain's CDR3 is CASSGDRNTEAFF. DNA of the CDR3: TGTGCCAGCAGCGGGGACAGGAACACTGAAGCTTTCTTT.

The chain uses TRBV27 and TRBJ1-6; TRBD1 is a possible D gene (6 bases). Looked up from germline, CDR1 is MNHEY and CDR2 is SMNVEV (reference sequence). V was shortened by 5 bases and J by 7 bases, with 15 bases between the two germline ends. This CDR3 comprises 15 residues. The CDR3, as DNA: TGTGCCAGCAGTCTCTCTCCGGGGGCCAATTCACCCCTCCACTTT. Translated: CASSLSPGANSPLHF.

CDR3: CASSPKRIPWDYGYTF. In DNA form, the CDR3 reads TGTGCCAGCAGCCCCAAGCGGATCCCGTGGGACTATGGCTACACCTTC. The chain uses TRBV7-8 and TRBJ1-2; D is ambiguous. Germline loops: CDR1 SGHVS, CDR2 FQNEAQ. This CDR3 is 16 amino acids long. Trimming removed 5 bases from V and 3 bases from J, with 19 bases in between. The full variable domain, rest sourced from reference TRBV7-8 and TRBJ1-2, is GAGVSQSPRYKVAKRGQDVALRCDPISGHVSLFWYQQALGQGPEFLTYFQNEAQLDKSGLPSDRFFAERPEGSVSTLKIQRTQQEDSAVYLCASSPKRIPWDYGYTFGSGTRLTVV.

This chain links TRBV10-3 with TRBJ2-7, with D uncertain. Germline-derived CDR1 and CDR2 are ENHRY and SYGVKD. Trimming removed 4 bases from V and 2 bases from J, with 15 bases in between. This CDR3 has 15 amino acids. The CDR3 DNA reads TGTGCCATCAGTGTCCGGCAGAACGGCACCTACGAGCAGTACTTC. Residues: CAISVRQNGTYEQYF.

The table lists this clonotype with a few counts. This chain joins TRBV7-9 and TRBJ1-5; D possibly corresponds to TRBD1 (5 bases). Germline CDR1 SEHNR, CDR2 FQNEAQ (reference sequence). This CDR3 spans 17 amino acids. Trimming left V 5 bases short and J 0 bases short, with 17 bases between. In DNA, the CDR3 is TGTGCCAGCAGCGGATACGACAGAGATAATAGCAATCAGCCCCAGCATTTT. Protein sequence: CASSGYDRDNSNQPQHF.

The genes are TRBV5-5 and TRBJ2-5; the D gene is possibly TRBD1 (7 bases). CDR1 SGHKS and CDR2 YYEKEE come from the germline V gene (reference sequence). This CDR3 has 15 residues. V was shortened by 4 bases and J by 4 bases, with 17 bases between the two germline ends. The CDR3 DNA follows: TGTGCCAGCAGCCTATCAGGGGGAGGATTAGAGACCCAGTACTTC. Translated: CASSLSGGGLETQYF.

This chain uses TRBV6-2 or TRBV6-3 with TRBJ2-5, with 8 bases fitting TRBD1. The V and J ends lost 5 bases and 4 bases, in that order; junction bases with no gene match: 6. Germline CDR1 MNHEY, CDR2 SVGEGT. The CDR3 contains 14 residues. CDR3: CASSPWTGRETQYF. The CDR3 nucleotides read TGTGCCAGCAGTCCTTGGACAGGGCGAGAGACCCAGTACTTC.

The rearrangement uses TRBV3-1 and TRBJ2-1; 14 nucleotides match TRBD2. From germline, CDR1 is LGHDT and CDR2 YNNKEL (reference sequence). J lost 0 bases, V lost 0 bases, and 16 bases had no gene match. The CDR3 is made up of 23 amino acids. Here the CDR3 reads CASSQEYGMGLAGEISSYNEQFF. DNA for the CDR3: TGTGCCAGCAGCCAAGAGTATGGGATGGGACTAGCGGGAGAAATAAGCTCCTACAATGAGCAGTTCTTC.

The sample holds a few counts of this clonotype. The rearrangement joins TRBV7-8 to TRBJ1-3; D is unresolved. The CDR3 consists of 13 residues. Trimming removed 5 bases from V and 8 bases from J, with 13 bases in between. Germline CDR1 and CDR2: SGHVS and FQNEAQ. CDR3 protein: CASSIGNKDTIYF. The CDR3, as DNA: TGTGCCAGCAGCATCGGAAACAAGGACACCATATATTTT.

The chain recombines TRBV27 with TRBJ2-5; D is undetermined. The V gene lost 4 bases and the J gene lost 3 bases, with 15 bases spanning the gap. The germline V gene has CDR1 MNHEY and CDR2 SMNVEV (reference sequence). The CDR3 loop spans 15 amino acids. The DNA of the CDR3 is TGTGCCAGCAGTTACGCGTTTGGGCTCAAAGAGACCCAGTACTTC. It yields the protein CASSYAFGLKETQYF.

There are a few counts of this clonotype. The V gene is TRBV7-8, the J gene TRBJ1-1, with D perhaps TRBD1 (5 bases). CDR1 SGHVS and CDR2 FQNEAQ come from the germline V gene. V lost 1 base and J 5 bases, leaving 14 bases between the germline ends. The CDR3 contains 15 residues. As DNA, the CDR3 is TGTGCCAGCAGCTTAGGGCCGGGAGAGGGGACTGAAGCTTTCTTT. Protein sequence: CASSLGPGEGTEAFF.

The V and J genes are TRBV28 and TRBJ2-1; no firm D call. Germline V lookup: CDR1 MDHEN, CDR2 SYDVKM. The V gene lost 5 bases and the J gene lost 5 bases, with 10 bases spanning the gap. This CDR3 is 13 amino acids long. The CDR3 coding sequence is TGTGCCAGCAGTCTCGACCCAGACAATGAGCAGTTCTTC. Translation: CASSLDPDNEQFF.

V and J are TRBV7-6 and TRBJ2-7; TRBD1 matches 8 bases. Germline V gene data show CDR1 as SGHVS and CDR2 as FNYEAQ. The CDR3 has 15 residues. With V trimmed by 1 base and J by 1 base, 3 bases remained unmatched. CDR3 DNA sequence: TGTGCCAGCAGCTTAGACGGACAGGGTTCCTACGAGCAGTACTTC. Its translation is CASSLDGQGSYEQYF. Full variable domain (missing parts from reference TRBV7-6 and TRBJ2-7): GAGVSQSPRYKVTKRGQDVALRCDPISGHVSLYWYRQALGQGPEFLTYFNYEAQQDKSGLPNDRFSAERPEGSISTLTIQRTEQRDSAMYRCASSLDGQGSYEQYFGPGTRLTVT.

This clonotype has only a few counts. This chain connects TRBV7-9 to TRBJ2-1; TRBD1 matches 7 bases. Germline V gene sequence: CDR1 SEHNR, CDR2 FQNEAQ (reference sequence). Trimming removed 1 base from V and 5 bases from J; junction bases left unmatched: 11. The CDR3 extends over 17 amino acids. CDR3 residues: CASSLGWSRGPHNEQFF. The CDR3 DNA sequence: TGTGCCAGCAGCTTAGGTTGGTCGAGGGGGCCCCACAATGAGCAGTTCTTC.

The sample holds a few counts of this clonotype. The genes are TRBV12-3 or TRBV12-4 and TRBJ2-1; D is unclear. V was trimmed by 6 bases and J by 4 bases, leaving 22 bases between them. CDR3 size: 17 residues. The CDR3 protein is CASSFLILGGVYNEQFF. CDR3 nucleotides: TGTGCCAGCAGCTTCCTTATTTTGGGTGGTGTTTACAATGAGCAGTTCTTC.